This TCR beta chain was obtained from a study of T cell repertoires in cytomegalovirus infection. Study details: Public TCR beta signatures marked donors with CMV infection and the matching HLA.

Concerning this clonotype: Its cognate antigen is unknown.

TCRdb redid the calling of the reads with MiXCR, one entry per CDR3 protein. Counted here are fewer than 550,000 distinct CDR3 sequences, 16% occurring once; the ten biggest clones make up about 24%. Findings of the study overall: Clonotypes of TCR beta that were HLA-C-restricted and CMV-specific dominated the ex vivo response.

V lost 3 bases and J lost 10; bases outside the gene matches: 3. There are 12 residues in the CDR3. Germline lookup yields CDR1 SGDLS and CDR2 YYNGEE. The sample comprised CD8+ T cells from PBMCs. The V call is TRBV9, the J call TRBJ2-3; 9 bases align to TRBD2. The TCR originated in a human donor in good health (CMV status not recorded). Some clones in this sample may be carry-over from other donors' samples. In DNA form, the CDR3 reads TGTGCCAGCAGCGATAGCGGGGGCTCGCAGTATTTT. Its translation: CASSDSGGSQYF.